This paragraph covers one T cell receptor (beta chain) sequence. Its cognate antigen is unknown. These data originate in a study of blood T cells in healthy people across ages. Study-wide results and caveats: Aged donors had fewer naive CD4+ cells and lower diversity than long-lived donors.

The germline V gene has CDR1 DFQATT and CDR2 SNEGSKA (reference sequence). The CDR3 runs to 14 residues. J lost 5 bases, V lost 1 base, and 4 bases had no gene match. Isolation recovered at least 6.5 million PBMCs from every sample. Using a J-beta primer mix together with a sample-barcoded 5' primer, a second PCR was run for roughly 7 to 11 cycles. Using its own MiXCR run on the 5' RACE reads, TCRdb lists one record per CDR3 protein. In the table there are some 850,000 distinct CDR3 sequences, roughly 26% of which are singletons. The same data also went into a second study, on T cells of mothers and their children. Turning to that study: Overlap ran slightly, non-significantly higher for related than unrelated mother-child pairs.

The V gene is TRBV20-1, the J gene TRBJ2-4; 8 positions match TRBD1. The specimen sequenced was blood. The receptor comes from a boy younger than 18 in good health. The CDR3 nucleotides read TGCAGTGCTAGAGTTGAACAGGGGGAAAACATTCAGTACTTC. Its translation: CSARVEQGENIQYF.